The 27 T cell receptor beta chains presented below share a single source sample, sequenced in a study of T cell responses to AZD1222 COVID-19 vaccine. Sequenced by immunoSEQ multiplex PCR; TCRdb stores in-frame clones only, minus some. The sample lists 150,000 to 200,000 clones, 85% to 95% occurring once. The material sequenced was peripheral blood, taken on day 0 of AZD1222 vaccination. Receptors were obtained from an adult in good health.

The chain has TRBV30 and TRBJ1-2; the D gene is possibly TRBD1 (5 bases). Germline V gene data show CDR1 as GTSNPN and CDR2 as SVGIG (reference sequence). The CDR3 sequence is 11 residues long. The V end lost 3 bases, the J end lost 6 bases, and 8 bases lay between the germline ends. CDR3 loop: CAWSTRDGYTF. The CDR3 DNA is TGTGCCTGGAGCACCAGGGATGGCTACACCTTC.

The chain links TRBV6-1 to TRBJ2-1, with TRBD2 matching over 9 bases. The germline CDR1 and CDR2 sequences are MNHNS and SASEGT. V was pared by 4 bases and J by 7 bases, with 5 bases of the junction left unmatched. The CDR3 runs 14 residues. CDR3 in DNA: TGTGCCAGCAGTGTAGCGGGGGCAGGTAATGAGCAGTTCTTC. This gives the protein CASSVAGAGNEQFF.

The gene calls are TRBV5-1 and TRBJ2-7, with TRBD1 identical over 8 bases. The CDR3 has 15 residues. J was trimmed by 4 bases and V by 1 base; bases with no gene match: 7. Germline V gene lookup returns CDR1 SGHRS and CDR2 YFSETQ. The CDR3 protein is CASSLRQGLEYEQYF. The DNA for the CDR3 is TGCGCCAGCAGCTTGAGACAGGGGTTGGAGTACGAGCAGTACTTC.

This clone was detected only once. The rearrangement joins TRBV6-1 to TRBJ1-2; D possibly corresponds to TRBD2 (6 bases). The J call may be mistaken, given a closer DNA end match to TRBJ2-7. This CDR3 has 13 residues. Germline-derived CDR1 and CDR2 are MNHNS and SASEGT. CDR3 amino acids: CASSEGKWRGQYF. The CDR3 nucleotides read TGTGCCAGCAGTGAAGGGAAGTGGCGGGGACAGTACTTC.

The genes are TRBV4-1 and TRBJ1-2; TRBD1 matches 9 bases. Germline CDR1 MGHRA, CDR2 YSYEKL. CDR3 length equals 17 residues. V shed 2 bases, J shed 8 bases, and the junction held 15 bases outside the gene matches. This CDR3 is CASSQPIGTGRARGYTF. The CDR3 nucleotides read TGCGCCAGCAGCCAACCGATTGGGACAGGGCGAGCTAGGGGCTACACCTTC.

The rearrangement links TRBV6-5 to TRBJ1-4; no reliable D call. The germline V and J ends were trimmed by 6 bases and 8 bases, with 19 bases remaining between them. CDR1 is MNHEY and CDR2 is SVGAGI in the germline V gene. The CDR3 loop spans 15 amino acids. Written as DNA, the CDR3 is TGTGCCAGCAGCCCAACCTACCCGTTAAGCGAAAAACTGTTTTTT. It encodes CASSPTYPLSEKLFF.

This chain joins TRBV5-1 and TRBJ2-3, with 9 bases fitting TRBD2. J gave up 0 bases and V 5 bases, and 4 bases lay outside the gene matches. This CDR3 is 15 amino acids long. Per germline, CDR1 SGHRS and CDR2 YFSETQ. The CDR3 spells CASRAGGVSTDTQYF. Here the CDR3 DNA reads TGCGCCAGCAGGGCGGGAGGGGTAAGCACAGATACGCAGTATTTT.

The chain employs TRBV5-1 and TRBJ2-5; a weak D match, TRBD2 (6 bases). The CDR3 has 14 residues. Germline V CDR1 and CDR2: SGHRS, YFSETQ. The V gene lost 4 bases and the J gene lost 3 bases, with 13 bases spanning the gap. Here the CDR3 reads CASSLLGGEETQYF. The CDR3 DNA reads as TGCGCCAGCAGCCTCCTCGGCGGGGAAGAGACCCAGTACTTC.

This clone is a singleton in its sample. This chain connects TRBV10-3 to TRBJ2-2, with 12 bases fitting TRBD1. Germline V gene sequence: CDR1 ENHRY, CDR2 SYGVKD. J was trimmed by 2 bases and V by 0 bases; bases with no gene match: 7. This CDR3 is 19 amino acids long. DNA for the CDR3: TGTGCCATCAGTGAGTCTGAGGGACAGGGGGCAGGAAACACCGGGGAGCTGTTTTTT. It specifies CAISESEGQGAGNTGELFF.

The J gene is TRBJ2-2, the V gene TRBV9; TRBD2 matches at 11 bases. Germline V lookup: CDR1 SGDLS, CDR2 YYNGEE. This CDR3 region has 16 residues. V dropped 3 bases and J dropped 6; count of bases not matched to a gene: 7. CDR3 loop: CASSAASGGRAGELFF. CDR3 sequence (DNA): TGTGCCAGCAGCGCGGCTAGCGGGGGGCGGGCCGGGGAGCTGTTTTTT.

The gene calls are TRBV30 and TRBJ2-7; D is unclear. V lost 3 bases and J lost 3, with 6 bases in between. Germline CDR1 reads GTSNPN; CDR2 reads SVGIG (reference sequence). The CDR3 spans 11 residues. The CDR3 sequence: CAWRRGYEQYF. The DNA of the CDR3 is TGTGCCTGGAGAAGAGGCTACGAGCAGTACTTC.

The chain links TRBV5-1 to TRBJ2-1; TRBD2 matches at 15 bases. J was trimmed by 6 bases and V by 4 bases; bases with no gene match: 8. The CDR3 loop spans 17 amino acids. From germline, CDR1 is SGHRS and CDR2 YFSETQ. The CDR3 region has the DNA TGCGCCAGCAGCCCCGGACTAGCGGGGGGGCCGGGCAATGAGCAGTTCTTC. It is translated as CASSPGLAGGPGNEQFF.

The chain uses TRBV5-4 and TRBJ2-3, with TRBD1 as a possible D gene (5 bases). Between the trimmed V and J ends, which lost 5 bases and 2 bases, there was a span of 18 bases. The CDR3 consists of 16 residues. Germline values: CDR1 SGHNT, CDR2 YYREEE (reference sequence). The CDR3 DNA follows: TGTGCCAGCAGGGCCGCGACAGCTAGGAACACAGATACGCAGTATTTT. Its protein is CASRAATARNTDTQYF.

A note on this clone: The junction departs from the called germline gene at one end, perhaps through a read error. The chain employs TRBV15 and TRBJ2-2; 8 bases match TRBD1. The CDR3 spans 13 residues. Looked up from germline, CDR1 is LNHNV and CDR2 is YYDKDF (reference sequence). CDR3 DNA: TGTGCCACCGGCAGGGGGCTCACCGGGGAGCTGTTTTTT. Its translation: CATGRGLTGELFF.

The rearrangement links TRBV9 to TRBJ2-3; D is unresolved. The V and J ends lost 3 bases and 1 base respectively, with 9 bases between them. Germline CDR1 reads SGDLS; CDR2 reads YYNGEE. The CDR3 has 14 residues. CDR3 DNA: TGTGCCAGCAGCGATAAAACTCGCACAGATACGCAGTATTTT. Protein product: CASSDKTRTDTQYF.

This clone has a single count. The chain employs TRBV5-5 and TRBJ2-5; D not resolved. Germline lookup yields CDR1 SGHKS and CDR2 YYEKEE (reference sequence). The CDR3 covers 13 residues. Trimming left V 1 base short and J 0 bases short, with 4 bases between. The CDR3 bases are TGTGCCAGCAGCTTGCGACACCAAGAGACCCAGTACTTC. Its protein product is CASSLRHQETQYF.

This sequence joins TRBV15 and TRBJ1-2, with 7 bases identical to TRBD1. The CDR3 extends over 11 amino acids. Trimming cost V 7 bases and J 7 bases; bases outside gene matches: 3. Germline V gene sequence: CDR1 LNHNV, CDR2 YYDKDF (reference sequence). The DNA of the CDR3 is TGTGCCACCAATAACAGGGGTGGCTACACCTTC. Protein: CATNNRGGYTF.

The chain uses TRBV11-2 and TRBJ1-2; 7 bases are a match to TRBD1. J was trimmed by 8 bases and V by 0 bases; bases with no gene match: 3. CDR3 size: 13 residues. Germline loops: CDR1 SGHAT, CDR2 FQNNGV. The CDR3 region has the DNA TGTGCCAGCAGCTTAGAAGGGGGCCGGGGCTACACCTTC. Protein: CASSLEGGRGYTF. The full variable domain, with the rest looked up from reference TRBV11-2 and TRBJ1-2, is EAGVAQSPRYKIIEKRQSVAFWCNPISGHATLYWYQQILGQGPKLLIQFQNNGVVDDSQLPKDRFSAERLKGVDSTLKIQPAKLEDSAVYLCASSLEGGRGYTFGSGTRLTVV.

V and J are TRBV4-3 and TRBJ1-3, with a tentative D call TRBD1 (5 bases). Germline V lookup: CDR1 LGHNA, CDR2 YSLEER. Deletions cut 0 bases from V and 1 base from J, with 10 bases between. This CDR3 spans 16 amino acids. The CDR3 DNA is TGCGCCAGCAGCCAAGACTGGGGCGAGTCTGGAAACACCATATATTTT. Protein: CASSQDWGESGNTIYF.

This chain connects TRBV5-1 to TRBJ1-1; 9 bases fit TRBD1. This CDR3 has 14 residues. Germline V gene lookup returns CDR1 SGHRS and CDR2 YFSETQ. J gave up 6 bases and V 4 bases, and 7 bases lay outside the gene matches. Here the CDR3 DNA reads TGCGCCAGCAGCCGGACAGGGGATTTCCCTGAAGCTTTCTTT. Protein sequence: CASSRTGDFPEAFF.

This clone was observed once. The rearrangement uses TRBV5-1 and TRBJ2-3; 8 bases agree with TRBD2. V lost 1 base, J lost 0 bases, and 4 bases stayed unmatched. Germline-derived CDR1 and CDR2 are SGHRS and YFSETQ. The CDR3 is 16 amino acids. For the CDR3, the DNA is TGCGCCAGCAGCTTGCGGGCGGGGGGAAGCACAGATACGCAGTATTTT. Residues: CASSLRAGGSTDTQYF.

This clone was counted once. The chain is built from TRBV11-3 and TRBJ1-4; 7 bases align to TRBD1. The J segment lost 8 bases and the V segment lost 3 bases, leaving 6 bases of the junction unmatched. This CDR3 has 14 amino acids. The germline gives CDR1 SGHNT, CDR2 YENEEA. The CDR3 here is CASSFRQGKEKLFF. The CDR3, as DNA: TGTGCCAGCAGCTTCAGACAGGGAAAGGAAAAACTGTTTTTT.

This clone showed up just a few times. The chain employs TRBV20-1 and TRBJ2-7; a weak D match, TRBD1 (5 bases). The CDR3 covers 11 residues. V was pared by 6 bases and J by 4 bases, with 10 bases between. Germline assignment: CDR1 DFQATT and CDR2 SNEGSKA (reference sequence). In DNA, the CDR3 is TGCAGTGCCCTCCAGGGTTACGAGCAGTACTTC. Translating gives CSALQGYEQYF.

The chain combines TRBV29-1 with TRBJ1-1; no definite D call. CDR3 length equals 10 residues. CDR1 is SQVTM and CDR2 is ANQGSEA in the germline V gene. Deletions cut 8 bases from V and 5 bases from J, with 9 bases between. CDR3 DNA sequence: TGCAGCTCTAGAGAGACTGAAGCTTTCTTT. Translating gives CSSRETEAFF.

The rearrangement links TRBV18 to TRBJ1-5, with a possible D match to TRBD1 (6 bases). This CDR3 contains 17 residues. V was clipped by 0 bases and J by 3 bases, with 15 bases between them. Germline CDR1 KGHSH, CDR2 LQKENI. CDR3 residues: CASSPPGGGNYNQPQHF. The CDR3 DNA follows: TGTGCCAGCTCACCACCGGGAGGGGGTAACTACAATCAGCCCCAGCATTTT.

The chain is built from TRBV6-5 and TRBJ2-2; a weak D match, TRBD1 (5 bases). The germline gives CDR1 MNHEY, CDR2 SVGAGI. Trimming left V 7 bases short and J 6 bases short, with 9 bases between. The CDR3 is 12 residues long. The CDR3, as DNA: TGTGCCAGCAACCAGGGTGCCGGGGAGCTGTTTTTT. Translated: CASNQGAGELFF.

The gene calls are TRBV10-2 and TRBJ1-1, with 8 bases fitting TRBD1. Germline CDR1 and CDR2: WSHSY and SAAADI. Unmatched junction bases numbered 4, after V lost 6 bases and J lost 4 bases. The length of the CDR3 is 13 residues. The DNA for the CDR3 is TGCGCCAGCAGCGCAGGGGGCCCCACTGAAGCTTTCTTT. Protein sequence: CASSAGGPTEAFF.